This TCR beta chain was sequenced during a study of cytomegalovirus exposure and HLA in healthy donors. A multiplex PCR was run with 60 Vbeta primers and 13 Jbeta primers. Assay used: immunoSEQ multiplex PCR; TCRdb lists only in-frame clones, some missing. The table shows about 120,000 clones, with under 90% occurring only once. Germline CDR1 reads SGHDT; CDR2 reads YYEEEE. Trimming cost V 1 base and J 5 bases, with 19 bases left between them. The CDR3 extends over 17 amino acids. Sample: PBMCs. V and J are TRBV5-6 and TRBJ2-1, with D possibly TRBD2 on 5 matching bases. The TCR originated in a woman aged 40-49 years in good health and CMV-seronegative. The CDR3 DNA follows: TGTGCCAGCAGCTTGAGTCTCCGGAGGCAGGTCAACAATGAGCAGTTCTTC. It codes for CASSLSLRRQVNNEQFF. Combining the CDR3 with reference TRBV5-6 and TRBJ2-1 gives the whole variable domain DAGVTQSPTHLIKTRGQQVTLRCSPKSGHDTVSWYQQALGQGPQFIFQYYEEEERQRGNFPDRFSGHQFPNYSSELNVNALLLGDSALYLCASSLSLRRQVNNEQFFGPGTRLTVL.